The rows below give T cell receptor beta chains drawn from one sample of a study of blood T cell repertoires in COVID-19. Some clones are missing from TCRdb's copy, which holds only in-frame ones; the method was immunoSEQ multiplex PCR. The sample lists more than 110,000 clones; about 86% were seen once. Source material: peripheral blood. The receptors shown here come from a woman aged 55-69 years with acute or convalescent COVID-19. The CDR3 runs from the conserved cysteine through the conserved F or W. The order of the fields is J gene, clone size, V gene, D gene, CDR3 DNA, CDR3 protein. The D gene is left open where the match is weak. A clone size is listed for some rows: how often the clone was seen (once, few, many), or a class if it is expanded.

TRBJ2-5,-,TRBV7-8,TRBD2,TGTGCCAGCAGCCCCCTTGGAAGCAGGGCGGGAGCGGAGACCCAGTACTTC,CASSPLGSRAGAETQYF
TRBJ2-2,-,TRBV9,-,TGTGCCAGCAGCGTAGCGGGAACGGACACCGGGGAGCTGTTTTTT,CASSVAGTDTGELFF
TRBJ2-1,few,TRBV10-3,TRBD2,TGTGCCATCAGTGAGGGGACTAGCGGGGGATACAATGAGCAGTTCTTC,CAISEGTSGGYNEQFF
TRBJ1-4,-,TRBV11-3,TRBD1,TGTGCCAGCAGCCCCGGACAGGGCGGAGGTGAAAAACTGTTTTTT,CASSPGQGGGEKLFF
TRBJ2-3,-,TRBV5-6,TRBD2,TGTGCCAGCAGCTTCGCGGGAGGAGATACGCAGTATTTT,CASSFAGGDTQYF
TRBJ2-2,-,TRBV7-9,-,TGTGCCAGCAGCCCGAGGGCTAGGGCGAACACCGGGGAGCTGTTTTTT,CASSPRARANTGELFF
TRBJ2-1,-,TRBV9,TRBD2,TGTGCCAGCAGCAGGCTAGCGGGAGAAGTGTTCTTC,CASSRLAGEVFF
TRBJ2-1,-,TRBV2,-,TGTGCCAGCACCCTATTTCAGGGCAATGAGCAGTTCTTC,CASTLFQGNEQFF
TRBJ1-6,-,TRBV30,-,TGTGCCTGGGCCGGACAGACGATGGGTAATTCACCCCTCCACTTT,CAWAGQTMGNSPLHF
TRBJ2-1,few,TRBV4-1,TRBD1,TGCGCCAGCAGCCAACTACAGGGGGCCCTCTCCTACAATGAGCAGTTCTTC,CASSQLQGALSYNEQFF
TRBJ2-5,-,TRBV9,-,TGTGCCAGCAGCGTAGGGACTGTAGAAGAGACCCAGTACTTC,CASSVGTVEETQYF
TRBJ1-1,few,TRBV20-1,TRBD1,TGCAGTGCTAGTAGGAACCACAGGGGCACTGAAGCTTTCTTT,CSASRNHRGTEAFF
TRBJ2-7,-,TRBV12-3/TRBV12-4,-,TGTGCCAGCAGACCCGGGATCTACGAGCAGTACTTC,CASRPGIYEQYF
TRBJ2-5,-,TRBV9,-,TGTGCCAGCAGCGAGACTGGGGCCGGGGAGACCCAGTACTTC,CASSETGAGETQYF
TRBJ2-7,-,TRBV28,-,TGTGCCAGCAGCTCAAACGGACTGTCTGAATTCTACGAGCAGTACTTC,CASSSNGLSEFYEQYF
TRBJ1-2,-,TRBV19,-,TGTGCCAGTAACGGACAGACCGACTATGGCTACACCTTC,CASNGQTDYGYTF
TRBJ1-2,-,TRBV2,TRBD1,TGTGCCAGCAGTCCAAGGACAGGGGGCTACACCTTC,CASSPRTGGYTF
TRBJ1-2,-,TRBV27,TRBD1,TGTGCCAGCAGTATCACCGGGACAGGGCATTATGGCTACACCTTC,CASSITGTGHYGYTF
TRBJ1-2,-,TRBV2,-,TGTGCCAGCAGTGAAATAGGCAGGAACTATGGCTACACCTTC,CASSEIGRNYGYTF
TRBJ2-7,-,TRBV19,TRBD2,TGTGCCAGTAGTTCCCATCTAGCGGCGAGGGCGGGCGGGCAGTACTTC,CASSSHLAARAGGQYF
TRBJ1-4,-,TRBV30,-,TGTGCCTGGAGTCGGGGTGCTAATGAAAAACTGTTTTTT,CAWSRGANEKLFF
TRBJ2-6,-,TRBV7-3,-,TGTGCCAGCAGCTTAACCCAATCTGGGGCCAACGTCCTGACTTTC,CASSLTQSGANVLTF
TRBJ2-7,-,TRBV6-5,-,TGTGCCAGCAGTTACGTCTCGGGACTCTCCCACGAGCAGTACTTC,CASSYVSGLSHEQYF
TRBJ2-5,-,TRBV19,-,TGTGCCAGTAGTGAGCGGCGAAAAGAGACCCAGTACTTC,CASSERRKETQYF
TRBJ1-4,-,TRBV27,TRBD1,TGTGCCAGCAGTTCCTATAGGGGGCTGGGACAGGGTAGGGAAAAACTGTTTTTT,CASSSYRGLGQGREKLFF
TRBJ1-4,-,TRBV30,-,TGTGCCTGGAGTGGGCAGGGAGGTAAACTGTTTTTT,CAWSGQGGKLFF
TRBJ1-3,-,TRBV9,-,TGTGCCAGCAGCGTAGCGTCCAGGGGACCTGGAAACACCATATATTTT,CASSVASRGPGNTIYF
TRBJ2-2,-,TRBV5-4,TRBD2,TGTGCCAGCAGCTTCGGGGGTGGTGGCAGCGGGAGGGCCGGGGAGCTGTTTTTT,CASSFGGGGSGRAGELFF
TRBJ2-7,-,TRBV6-6,TRBD2,TGTGCCAGCAGTCGATCGACTAGCGGGAGCGACCCCTACGAGCAGTACTTC,CASSRSTSGSDPYEQYF
TRBJ2-6,few,TRBV19,TRBD1,TGTGCCAGTAGTCTATCGACAGGGCCTTCTGGGGCCAACGTCCTGACTTTC,CASSLSTGPSGANVLTF
TRBJ2-1,-,TRBV11-1,-,TGTGCCAGCAGCCCGGGACTCAATGAGCAGTTCTTC,CASSPGLNEQFF
TRBJ1-1,-,TRBV2,-,TGTGCCACCTCGACCCTTGGCTCCCTCGGAGCTGAAGCTTTCTTT,CATSTLGSLGAEAFF
TRBJ2-1,-,TRBV4-2,TRBD1,TGTGCCAGCAGCCGAACCGGGACAGGGGGTTACAATGAGCAGTTCTTC,CASSRTGTGGYNEQFF
TRBJ2-7,few,TRBV27,-,TGTGCCAGCAGTTCCGGTTCGGCAGGGAAAAGCGAGCAGTACTTC,CASSSGSAGKSEQYF
TRBJ1-5,-,TRBV28,-,TGTGCCAGCAGTGGGGCAGGATTTGACCAGCCCCAGCATTTT,CASSGAGFDQPQHF
TRBJ2-1,few,TRBV24-1,TRBD1,TGTGCCACCAGTGATACCCCAGGGACAGGTCGGGGGCAGTTCTTC,CATSDTPGTGRGQFF
TRBJ2-7,-,TRBV7-9,TRBD2,TGTGCCAGCAGCTTAGCCCTCGGACTAGCCGGTGAGCAGTACTTC,CASSLALGLAGEQYF
TRBJ1-1,-,TRBV28,-,TGTGCCAGCAAGACAGCCTCACAGGGTTGGGGGTCCTTT,CASKTASQGWGSF
TRBJ1-1,-,TRBV28,TRBD1,TGTGCCAGCAGTTTTTGGACAGGAATGAACACTGAAGCTTTCTTT,CASSFWTGMNTEAFF
TRBJ1-1,-,TRBV9,-,TGTGCCAGCAGCGTAGGAGTTGCGACAGTGAACACTGAAGCTTTCTTT,CASSVGVATVNTEAFF
TRBJ1-6,-,TRBV3-1/TRBV3-2,TRBD1,TGTGCCAGCAGCCACTGGGACAGGAATTCACCCCTCCACTTT,CASSHWDRNSPLHF
TRBJ2-3,-,TRBV28,TRBD2,TGTGCCAGCAGATCCGGGACTAGCCTGGATACGCAGTATTTT,CASRSGTSLDTQYF
TRBJ2-5,few,TRBV11-1,-,TGTGCCAGCAGCTTAGGGAGCCAAGAGACCCAGTACTTC,CASSLGSQETQYF
TRBJ2-1,-,TRBV6-2/TRBV6-3,-,TGTGCCAGCAGCCACCCTCGTGGTTCAGTTGAGCAGTTCTTC,CASSHPRGSVEQFF
TRBJ2-7,-,TRBV6-2/TRBV6-3,-,TGTGCCAGCAGTAGCCCCCGCCCAGGGGACGAGCAGTACTTC,CASSSPRPGDEQYF
TRBJ2-1,-,TRBV5-5,-,TGTGCCAGCAGCTTAGGTTCAAGCGGACCATACAATGAGCAGTTCTTC,CASSLGSSGPYNEQFF
TRBJ1-1,-,TRBV6-5,TRBD1,TGTGCCAGCAGTTGGGACAGGGGGCGGGAAACTGAAGCTTTCTTT,CASSWDRGRETEAFF
TRBJ2-2,-,TRBV6-2/TRBV6-3,-,TGTGCCAGCAGTCAACGACAGTTCGCGAACACCGGGGAGCTGTTTTTT,CASSQRQFANTGELFF
TRBJ2-7,-,TRBV5-4,TRBD2,TGTGCCAGCAGCCAACTAGCGGGAGTCCCTTACGAGCAGTACTTC,CASSQLAGVPYEQYF
TRBJ1-1,-,TRBV7-9,-,TGTGCCAGCAGCCCCATGGGGGGGGAGGGTTTCACTGAAGCTTTCTTT,CASSPMGGEGFTEAFF